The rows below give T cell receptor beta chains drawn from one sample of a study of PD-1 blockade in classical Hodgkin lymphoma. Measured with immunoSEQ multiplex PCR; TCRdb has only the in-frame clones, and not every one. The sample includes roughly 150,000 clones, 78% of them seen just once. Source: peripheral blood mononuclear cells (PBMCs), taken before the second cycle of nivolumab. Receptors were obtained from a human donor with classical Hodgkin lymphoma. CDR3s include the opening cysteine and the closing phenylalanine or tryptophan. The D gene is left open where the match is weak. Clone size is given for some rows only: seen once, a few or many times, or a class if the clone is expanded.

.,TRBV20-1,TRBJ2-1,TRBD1,TGCAGTGCTACAGGGGGACATGAGCAGTTCTTC,CSATGGHEQFF
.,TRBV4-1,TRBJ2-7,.,TGCGCCAGCAGCCGTGAGCGCGGGGAGCTCTACGAGCAGTACTTC,CASSRERGELYEQYF
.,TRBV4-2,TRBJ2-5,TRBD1,TGTGCCAGCAGCCAAGACAGGGGGGAGACCCAGTACTTC,CASSQDRGETQYF
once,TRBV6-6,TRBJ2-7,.,TGTGCCAGCAGTTACTCGGACAGAAACCACGAGCAGTACTTC,CASSYSDRNHEQYF
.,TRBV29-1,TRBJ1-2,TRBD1,TGCAGCGTTGAACGGGGGCAGGGGGCAGGCTATGGCTACACCTTC,CSVERGQGAGYGYTF
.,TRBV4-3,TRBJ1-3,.,TGCGCCAGCAGCCAAGATCGCTGGGGCATTTTCTCTGGAAACACCATATATTTT,CASSQDRWGIFSGNTIYF
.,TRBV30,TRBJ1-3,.,TGTGCCTGGAACCAGGGAAGAGGCCCTGGAAACACCATATATTTT,CAWNQGRGPGNTIYF
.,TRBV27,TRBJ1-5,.,TGTGCCAGCAGTTTGAGCCCAGACTATAGCAATCAGCCCCAGCATTTT,CASSLSPDYSNQPQHF
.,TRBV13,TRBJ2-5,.,TGTGCCAGCAGCTTACGGGGAGTCATGGAGACCCAGTACTTC,CASSLRGVMETQYF
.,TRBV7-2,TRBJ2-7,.,TGTGCCAGCAGCTTTCACAGGGCGATAAGCTCCTACGAGCAGTACTTC,CASSFHRAISSYEQYF
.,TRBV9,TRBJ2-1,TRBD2,TGTGCCAGCAGCGCAGCGGGACAGCAGTTCTTC,CASSAAGQQFF
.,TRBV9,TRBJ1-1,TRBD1,TGTGCCAGCAGCGGACAGGGACAGTTGAACACTGAAGCTTTCTTT,CASSGQGQLNTEAFF
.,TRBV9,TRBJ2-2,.,TGTGCCAGCAGCGACGGCAGGGGTTTGCCCGGGGAGCTGTTTTTT,CASSDGRGLPGELFF
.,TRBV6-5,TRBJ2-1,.,TGTGCCAGCAGCTATTTAGCTGGAGGGAGGAATGAGCAGTTCTTC,CASSYLAGGRNEQFF
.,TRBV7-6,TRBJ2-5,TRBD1,TGTGCCAGCAGCTTCCCGGTGGGACAGGTCGACCAAGAGACCCAGTACTTC,CASSFPVGQVDQETQYF
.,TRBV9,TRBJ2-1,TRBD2,TGTGCCAGCAGCCGAGCGACTAGCGGGGGTGAGCAGTTCTTC,CASSRATSGGEQFF
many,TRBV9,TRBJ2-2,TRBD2,TGTGCCAGCAGGGGACTAGACGAGGAGCTGTTTTTT,CASRGLDEELFF
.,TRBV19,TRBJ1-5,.,TGTGCCAGTAGTATAGATCTCTATAGCAATCGGCCCCAGCATTTT,CASSIDLYSNRPQHF
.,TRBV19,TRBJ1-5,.,TGTGCCAGTAACCGGGACTCCTACAATCAGCCCCAGCATTTT,CASNRDSYNQPQHF
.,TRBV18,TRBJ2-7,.,TGTGCCAGCTCACCTTCACGGACCTACGAGCAGTACTTC,CASSPSRTYEQYF
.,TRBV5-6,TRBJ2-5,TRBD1,TGTGCCAGCAGCTTGAACACAGGGGGCTCCCAAGAGACCCAGTACTTC,CASSLNTGGSQETQYF
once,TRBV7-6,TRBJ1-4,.,TGTGCCAGCAGCCAACTAAACAGGGAATCCAATCCCAGAGAAAAACTGTTTTTT,CASSQLNRESNPREKLFF
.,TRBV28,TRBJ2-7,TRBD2,TGTGCCAGCAGCCCTCTAGCGGCCTCAACTGGGGAGCAGTACTTC,CASSPLAASTGEQYF
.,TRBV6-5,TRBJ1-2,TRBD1,TGTGCCAGCAGTTACGGCATGACAGGGCACGGCTATGGCTACACCTTC,CASSYGMTGHGYGYTF
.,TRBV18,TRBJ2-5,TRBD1,TGTGCCAGCTCACCGGCGACAGGGCAAGAGACCCAGTACTTC,CASSPATGQETQYF
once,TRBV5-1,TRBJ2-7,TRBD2,TGCGCCAGCATGTCGGGCGGGAGTTACTACGAGCAGTACTTC,CASMSGGSYYEQYF
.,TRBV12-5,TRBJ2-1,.,TGTGCTAGTGGCCCCCCCAATAAGCACCACAATGAGCAGTTCTTC,CASGPPNKHHNEQFF
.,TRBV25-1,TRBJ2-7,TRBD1,TGTGCCAGCAGCTTGACAGGGACCTACGAGCAGTACTTC,CASSLTGTYEQYF
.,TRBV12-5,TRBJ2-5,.,TGTGCTAGTGGTTTAGTAATTACCCAAGAGACCCAGTACTTC,CASGLVITQETQYF
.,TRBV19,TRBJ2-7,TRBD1,TGTGCCAGTAGTATCAGGGGACAGGGGACCTACGAGCAGTACTTC,CASSIRGQGTYEQYF
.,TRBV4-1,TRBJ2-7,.,TGCGCCAGCAGCCCCTCCAAAGGGCGGTACTACGAGCAGTACTTC,CASSPSKGRYYEQYF
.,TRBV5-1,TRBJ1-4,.,TGCGCCAGCAGCCTCGGGATTGCAACTAATGAAAAACTGTTTTTT,CASSLGIATNEKLFF
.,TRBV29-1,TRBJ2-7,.,TGCAGCGTTGAAAGTAGGAGCTACGAGCAGTACTTC,CSVESRSYEQYF
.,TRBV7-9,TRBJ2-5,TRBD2,TGTGCCAGCAGCCGGAGAGAGACTAGCGGGAGGGAGACCCAGTACTTC,CASSRRETSGRETQYF
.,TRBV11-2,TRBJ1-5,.,TGTGCCAGCAGCCCCGACAGAAATCAGCCCCAGCATTTT,CASSPDRNQPQHF